This T cell receptor (beta chain) comes out of a study of T cells in Graves' hyperthyroidism and ophthalmopathy. Study outcomes and limitations: Most clonotypes expanded in the thyroid (above 0.001) were also present in blood.

Template material for amplifying TCR beta CDR3 regions consisted of RNA transcripts. RT-PCR in the first round (using the HTBI primer set) targeted the TCR CDR3. A single record per CDR3 protein comes from TCRdb applying MiXCR to the multiplex PCR reads. Of about 760,000 distinct CDR3 sequences in the sample, about 35% were seen once. From germline, CDR1 is WSHSY and CDR2 SAAADI. The CDR3 sequence is 15 residues long. V was pared by 0 bases and J by 3 bases, with 9 bases between. This clonotype has a handful of counts. Its specificity is unknown. Graves' hyperthyroidism showing no ophthalmopathy progression within 18 months was considered stable. For the diagnoses, clinical symptoms, serum thyroxine and TRAb, thyroid ultrasound and orbital computed tomography were used.

The sequence was collected from a woman aged 40 to 50 with Graves' hyperthyroidism. The chain has TRBV10-2 and TRBJ1-5; no definite D call. Sequencing used blood. The CDR3 sequence: CASSESGSNNQPQHF. The CDR3 bases are TGCGCCAGCAGTGAGTCGGGATCAAACAATCAGCCCCAGCATTTT.